Each of the 26 T cell receptor beta chains below was sequenced from the same sample in a study of T cells after yellow fever vaccination. Each CDR3 protein is one row after TCRdb ran MiXCR on the 5' RACE reads. The sample yields roughly 180,000 distinct CDR3 sequences, approximately 6.2% seen once. The source was CD4+ T cells sorted from PBMCs, collected on the day of the first yellow fever vaccination. The source of these receptors is a man between 18 and 35 years old who received the YFV17D yellow fever vaccine.

The chain joins TRBV9 to TRBJ2-5; TRBD2 agrees at 10 bases. V was clipped by 0 bases and J by 1 base; unmatched bases: 3. Germline lookup yields CDR1 SGDLS and CDR2 YYNGEE. The CDR3 covers 16 residues. CDR3 amino acids: CASSVGTSGTQETQYF. In nucleotides, the CDR3 is TGTGCCAGCAGCGTAGGAACTAGCGGGACCCAAGAGACCCAGTACTTC.

The chain joins TRBV18 to TRBJ2-1; 9 bases fit TRBD1. From germline, CDR1 is KGHSH and CDR2 LQKENI. The trim removed 6 bases at V and 6 bases at J, leaving 12 bases unmatched. The CDR3 loop spans 16 amino acids. CDR3 nucleotide sequence: TGTGCCAGCTCCCACGTTTCACCGGGACAGGGCAATGAGCAGTTCTTC. Its protein product is CASSHVSPGQGNEQFF.

This clonotype was recorded at least ten times. V is TRBV7-2 and J is TRBJ1-5; D unclear. There are 17 residues in the CDR3. CDR1 and CDR2 from the germline V gene are SGHTA and FQGNSA. With 2 bases removed from V and 3 bases from J, the gap between germline ends came to 17 bases. CDR3 amino acids: CASSLRSGPRANQPQHF. DNA for the CDR3: TGTGCCAGCAGCTTAAGAAGCGGGCCAAGGGCCAATCAGCCCCAGCATTTT.

In its sample, this clonotype was seen many times. The CDR3 is CASSHPDRVRSTEAFF. CDR3 in DNA: TGTGCCAGCAGCCACCCGGACAGGGTGCGGAGCACTGAAGCTTTCTTT. The rearrangement links TRBV14 to TRBJ1-1, with 8 bases aligning to TRBD1. This CDR3 is 16 amino acids long. The germline V gene has CDR1 SGHDN and CDR2 FVKESK. V was clipped by 3 bases and J by 4 bases; unmatched bases: 10.

This clonotype was counted only a few times. The rearrangement uses TRBV12-3 or TRBV12-4 and TRBJ1-4, with 12 bases identical to TRBD1. This CDR3 comprises 15 residues. V shed 5 bases, J shed 7 bases, and the junction held 5 bases outside the gene matches. CDR3 residues: CASSEPGQGAEKLFF. The DNA for the CDR3 is TGTGCCAGCAGTGAGCCGGGACAGGGGGCTGAAAAACTGTTTTTT.

Many counts were recorded for this clonotype. The genes are TRBV7-2 and TRBJ2-5; D is possibly TRBD2 (5 bases). The CDR3 sequence is 15 residues long. Trimming cost V 5 bases and J 2 bases, with 15 bases left between them. Germline V gene data show CDR1 as SGHTA and CDR2 as FQGNSA. The CDR3 reads CASSNPTSGQETQYF. The CDR3, as DNA: TGTGCCAGCAGCAACCCAACCAGCGGACAAGAGACCCAGTACTTC.

The table lists this clonotype with many counts. The chain joins TRBV14 to TRBJ1-1, with TRBD1 identical over 7 bases. The CDR3 contains 14 residues. Trimming cost V 2 bases and J 8 bases; bases outside gene matches: 8. CDR1 and CDR2 (germline): SGHDN, FVKESK. CDR3 DNA: TGTGCCAGCAGCCAACTCAGGGGGTTCTCCGAAGCTTTCTTT. The encoded protein is CASSQLRGFSEAFF. The whole variable domain, filled in from reference TRBV14 and TRBJ1-1, reads EAGVTQFPSHSVIEKGQTVTLRCDPISGHDNLYWYRRVMGKEIKFLLHFVKESKQDESGMPNNRFLAERTGGTYSTLKVQPAELEDSGVYFCASSQLRGFSEAFFGQGTRLTVV.

This clonotype has at least ten counts. The V call is TRBV25-1, the J call TRBJ2-3; TRBD2 is a possible D gene (6 bases). Germline CDR1 reads MGHDK; CDR2 reads SYGVNS. This CDR3 comprises 14 residues. Trimming shortened V by 6 bases and J by 1 base, and 11 bases separated the two germline ends. The CDR3 is CASRDYLGTDTQYF. CDR3 bases: TGTGCCAGCAGGGACTATCTTGGCACAGATACGCAGTATTTT.

This clonotype has a handful of counts. The rearrangement joins TRBV7-2 to TRBJ2-3, with D possibly being TRBD1 (5 bases). The CDR3 runs to 15 residues. V lost 5 bases to trimming and J lost 3 bases, with 15 bases between them. Germline V gene sequence: CDR1 SGHTA, CDR2 FQGNSA. The CDR3 reads CASSRQFSSTDTQYF. Here the CDR3 DNA reads TGTGCCAGCAGCCGACAGTTTTCCTCTACAGATACGCAGTATTTT.

This clonotype was seen repeatedly, ten times or more. This chain uses TRBV7-9 with TRBJ2-5; 7 bases match TRBD1. The CDR3 has 15 residues. V gave up 5 bases and J gave up 5 bases; unmatched junction bases: 11. Germline V lookup: CDR1 SEHNR, CDR2 FQNEAQ (reference sequence). Here the CDR3 reads CASSATRGSRETQYF. CDR3 nucleotide sequence: TGTGCCAGCAGCGCCACCAGGGGGTCGAGGGAGACCCAGTACTTC.

As for this clonotype: A read error is possible here, since a much larger clone lies one base away. The V call is TRBV2, the J call TRBJ1-1, with no clear D. Germline V lookup: CDR1 SNHLY, CDR2 FYNNEI. V was shortened by 7 bases and J by 6 bases, with 15 bases between the two germline ends. The CDR3 is 13 amino acids. The CDR3 sequence: CASTLGERAEAFF. The CDR3 bases are TGTGCCAGCACCCTCGGGGAGAGGGCTGAAGCTTTCTTT.

This clonotype was recorded a few times. The gene calls are TRBV18 and TRBJ2-2; D is uncertain. V lost 2 bases and J lost 0, with 7 bases in between. The CDR3 runs 15 residues. Germline CDR1 reads KGHSH; CDR2 reads LQKENI. The CDR3 coding sequence is TGTGCCAGCTCACCAAGCATTCCGAACACCGGGGAGCTGTTTTTT. It specifies CASSPSIPNTGELFF.

In this sample, this clonotype turned up a few times. The chain carries TRBV20-1 and TRBJ1-2; perhaps TRBD1 as D (6 bases). Germline V gives CDR1 DFQATT, CDR2 SNEGSKA (reference sequence). This CDR3 region has 16 residues. Trimming removed 1 base from V and 2 bases from J, with 17 bases in between. The CDR3 here is CSARARGRWLNYGYTF. CDR3 sequence (DNA): TGCAGTGCTAGAGCACGGGGGCGATGGTTAAACTATGGCTACACCTTC.

This clonotype came up many times. The chain recombines TRBV10-3 with TRBJ2-1, with D unclear. Per germline, CDR1 ENHRY and CDR2 SYGVKD. This CDR3 region has 15 residues. The V end was cut by 2 bases, the J end by 5 bases, with 13 bases between. The CDR3 bases are TGTGCCATCAGTGAGAGGGTATCGAGGAACAATGAGCAGTTCTTC. This gives the protein CAISERVSRNNEQFF.

This clonotype was observed at least ten times. The rearrangement links TRBV6-1 to TRBJ2-3, with TRBD2 matching over 8 bases. Germline CDR1 and CDR2: MNHNS and SASEGT. Trimming removed 10 bases from V and 7 bases from J; junction bases left unmatched: 10. The CDR3 spans 13 residues. Here the CDR3 reads CATERGGRNTQYF. In nucleotides, the CDR3 is TGTGCCACCGAACGGGGGGGCCGAAATACGCAGTATTTT.

This clonotype was seen just once. Just one base apart from a much larger clone, this may be a read error. J is TRBJ2-5 and V is TRBV5-5; possibly TRBD1 for D (5 bases). The V end was cut by 2 bases, the J end by 4 bases, with 9 bases between. The CDR3 covers 13 residues. The germline V gene encodes CDR1 SGHKS and CDR2 YYEKEE (reference sequence). The CDR3 spells CASSFGAIETQYF. The CDR3 DNA sequence: TGTGCCAGCAGCTTTGGGGCTATAGAGACCCAGTACTTC.

The table lists this clonotype with many counts. V gene TRBV20-1 combines with J gene TRBJ1-5; D is unresolved. There are 11 residues in the CDR3. Germline assignment: CDR1 DFQATT and CDR2 SNEGSKA (reference sequence). Trimming stripped 1 base from V and 4 bases from J, with 2 bases between. The CDR3 spells CSARGNQPQHF. The DNA of the CDR3 is TGCAGTGCTAGAGGGAATCAGCCCCAGCATTTT.

With regard to this clonotype: This sequence may be a read error, since a much larger clone differs from it by one base. Given the absence of the conserved phenylalanine or tryptophan at the CDR3 end, a read error is likely. V usage is TRBV5-1 and J usage is TRBJ2-1; 8 positions agree with TRBD2. CDR3 length equals 16 residues. The germline CDR1 and CDR2 sequences are SGHRS and YFSETQ. The trim removed 1 base at V and 4 bases at J, leaving 7 bases unmatched. CDR3 protein: CASSLSARGVYNEQFL. The CDR3 DNA sequence: TGCGCCAGCAGCTTGTCAGCGCGGGGGGTTTACAATGAGCAGTTCTTA.

Many counts were recorded for this clonotype. The rearrangement joins TRBV5-1 to TRBJ2-5, with 7 bases fitting TRBD1. Trimming cost V 4 bases and J 4 bases; bases outside gene matches: 10. Germline assignment: CDR1 SGHRS and CDR2 YFSETQ. This CDR3 has 15 residues. CDR3 nucleotides: TGCGCCAGCAGCCTAGGACAGGCCAGCGGAGAGACCCAGTACTTC. Translated, it gives CASSLGQASGETQYF.

V gene TRBV11-2 combines with J gene TRBJ2-4; no definite D call. This CDR3 has 15 residues. Trimming stripped 4 bases from V and 6 bases from J, with 16 bases between. Germline assignment: CDR1 SGHAT and CDR2 FQNNGV. CDR3 loop: CASSSWGGRGNIQYF. CDR3 bases: TGTGCCAGCAGCTCCTGGGGTGGAAGAGGAAACATTCAGTACTTC. The complete variable domain, with remaining parts taken from reference TRBV11-2 and TRBJ2-4, reads EAGVAQSPRYKIIEKRQSVAFWCNPISGHATLYWYQQILGQGPKLLIQFQNNGVVDDSQLPKDRFSAERLKGVDSTLKIQPAKLEDSAVYLCASSSWGGRGNIQYFGAGTRLSVL.

This clonotype was found many times. The chain couples TRBV18 to TRBJ2-7; D is unresolved. Germline lookup yields CDR1 KGHSH and CDR2 LQKENI. The CDR3 covers 14 residues. Trimming took 2 bases from V and 1 from J, leaving 9 bases between them. As DNA, the CDR3 is TGTGCCAGCTCACCAGGGCCCATATCCTACGAGCAGTACTTC. Residues: CASSPGPISYEQYF.

This clonotype was counted between two and nine times. The chain links TRBV7-2 to TRBJ2-1; tentative D call: TRBD2 (5 bases). Trimming shortened V by 3 bases and J by 6 bases, and 18 bases separated the two germline ends. This CDR3 is built from 16 residues. CDR1 SGHTA and CDR2 FQGNSA come from the germline V gene. The DNA for the CDR3 is TGTGCCAGCAGCTTGGGGTGGCGGGCTGTTTTCAATGAGCAGTTCTTC. Translation: CASSLGWRAVFNEQFF.

This clonotype was picked up many times. J is TRBJ2-3 and V is TRBV5-1; D is possibly TRBD1 or TRBD2 (5 bases each). Germline CDR1 is SGHRS and CDR2 is YFSETQ. This CDR3 is 16 amino acids long. V was clipped by 4 bases and J by 0 bases, with 15 bases between them. In nucleotides, the CDR3 is TGCGCCAGCAGCGCCGGGACGGATAGCAGCACAGATACGCAGTATTTT. It yields the protein CASSAGTDSSTDTQYF.

This clonotype was counted only a few times. V and J are TRBV11-2 and TRBJ2-4; D might be TRBD2 (5 bases). Trimming cost V 3 bases and J 2 bases, with 11 bases left between them. This CDR3 has 15 residues. Germline V gene lookup returns CDR1 SGHAT and CDR2 FQNNGV. The DNA for the CDR3 is TGTGCCAGCAGCTTGCGGGTCTTTTCCAAAAACATTCAGTACTTC. Its protein is CASSLRVFSKNIQYF.

This clonotype was recorded many times. The chain uses TRBV27 and TRBJ2-2; D unclear. In germline, CDR1 is MNHEY, CDR2 SMNVEV (reference sequence). This CDR3 contains 13 residues. Trimming removed 3 bases at V and 8 bases at J, with 10 bases between. The CDR3: CASSLVVRGELFF. CDR3 nucleotide sequence: TGTGCCAGCAGTTTGGTGGTCCGGGGGGAGCTGTTTTTT.

This clonotype was found many times. The chain is built from TRBV28 and TRBJ2-7; a possible D gene is TRBD2 (6 bases). Germline loops: CDR1 MDHEN, CDR2 SYDVKM. The V and J ends lost 3 bases and 4 bases respectively, with 7 bases between them. This CDR3 has 12 amino acids. CDR3 DNA: TGTGCCAGCAGTTTGGGGGGTTACGAGCAGTACGTC. Its translation is CASSLGGYEQYV.